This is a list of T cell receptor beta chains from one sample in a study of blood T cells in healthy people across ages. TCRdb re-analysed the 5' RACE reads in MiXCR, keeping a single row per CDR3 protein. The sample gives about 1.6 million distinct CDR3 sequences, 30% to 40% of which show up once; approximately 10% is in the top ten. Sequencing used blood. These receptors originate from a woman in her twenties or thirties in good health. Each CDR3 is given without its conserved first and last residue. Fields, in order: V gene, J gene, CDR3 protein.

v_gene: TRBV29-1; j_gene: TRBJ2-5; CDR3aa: SVRNPAGDTETQY
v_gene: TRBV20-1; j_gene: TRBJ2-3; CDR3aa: SASIAGGVTQY
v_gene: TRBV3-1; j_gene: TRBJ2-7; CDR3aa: ASSQNRGEQY
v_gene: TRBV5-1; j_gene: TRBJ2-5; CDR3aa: ASSLTPDVETQY
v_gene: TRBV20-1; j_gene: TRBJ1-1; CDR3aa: SAGEGMVTEAF
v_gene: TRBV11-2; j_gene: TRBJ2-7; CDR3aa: ASSLAGTGHEQY
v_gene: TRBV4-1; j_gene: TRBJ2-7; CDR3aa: ASSHATSGASYEQY
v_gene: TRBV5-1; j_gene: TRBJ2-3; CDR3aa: ASSLSSPTPGYTQY
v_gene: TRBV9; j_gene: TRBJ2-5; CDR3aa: ASSVSGGYEGGTQY
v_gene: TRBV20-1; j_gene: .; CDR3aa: SARAPKAYEQY
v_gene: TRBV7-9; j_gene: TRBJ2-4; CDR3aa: ASSSGLAKNIQY
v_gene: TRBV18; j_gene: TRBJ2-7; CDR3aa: ASSPRFDYEQY
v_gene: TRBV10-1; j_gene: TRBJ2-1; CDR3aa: ASSESVYNEQF
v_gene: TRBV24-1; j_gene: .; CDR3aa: ATGTGSRETQY
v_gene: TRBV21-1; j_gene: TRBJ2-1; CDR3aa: ASSKRLRGAYNEQF
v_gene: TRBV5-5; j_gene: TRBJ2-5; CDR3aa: ASSLAHLQETQY
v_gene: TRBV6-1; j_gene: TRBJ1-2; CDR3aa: ASSARRGRAYSYT
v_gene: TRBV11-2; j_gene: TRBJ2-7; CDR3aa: ASSFSAGQYEQY
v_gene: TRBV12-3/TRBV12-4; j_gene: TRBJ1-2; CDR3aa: ASSLRTVPNYGYT
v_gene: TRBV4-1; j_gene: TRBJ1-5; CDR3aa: ASSQDLGEGHQPQH
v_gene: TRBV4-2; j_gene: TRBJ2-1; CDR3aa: ASSQREAGGNEQF
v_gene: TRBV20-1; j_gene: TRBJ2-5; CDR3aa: SARDSRWYQETQY